This T cell receptor beta chain is drawn from a study of post-analysis software for immune sequencing data. About the research overall: Recorded subtypes: relapsing-remitting, secondary progressive, progressive-relapsing; some patients unannotated. Findings and limits, study-wide: With TRBV5-6, TRBV5-1 and TRBV20-1 included, about five TRBV segments were more frequent in patients than in controls. Multiple sclerosis was associated with a significant reduction in normalized Chao1 diversity relative to controls. Same-batch samples co-clustered strongly by F measure.

CDR3 length: 17 residues. Germline loops: CDR1 LGHNA, CDR2 YSLEER. Comments on this clonotype: The antigen remains undetermined. The junction differs from germline at one of its ends, possibly a read error.

Prepared libraries of TCR beta cDNA carried unique molecular identifiers. One entry per CDR3 protein results from TCRdb running MiXCR on the PCR reads. The sample contains about 430,000 distinct CDR3 sequences, roughly 40% of which appear only once. The V call is TRBV4-3, the J call TRBJ2-7, with D perhaps matching TRBD2 (6 bases). Source material: blood. This sequence was found in a girl aged 2 to 10 with multiple sclerosis. The CDR3 sequence is CAGSQVAAGRSSYEQYF. DNA for the CDR3: TGCGCCGGCAGCCAAGTGGCGGCGGGGAGGAGCTCCTACGAGCAGTACTTC.